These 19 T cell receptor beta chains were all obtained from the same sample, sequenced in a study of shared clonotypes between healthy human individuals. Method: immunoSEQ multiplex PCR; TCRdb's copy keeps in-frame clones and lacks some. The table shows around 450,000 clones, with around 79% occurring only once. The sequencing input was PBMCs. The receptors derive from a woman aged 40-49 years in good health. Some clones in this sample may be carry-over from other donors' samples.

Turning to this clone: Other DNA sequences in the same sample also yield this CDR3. CDR3: CASSPGGAVAFF. The CDR3 DNA reads as TGTGCCAGCAGCCCAGGGGGGGCTGTAGCCTTCTTT. V and J are TRBV7-2 and TRBJ1-1, with 7 bases matching TRBD1. The V and J ends lost 5 bases and 14 bases, in that order; junction bases with no gene match: 11. Germline CDR1 is SGHTA and CDR2 is FQGNSA. The CDR3 totals 12 residues.

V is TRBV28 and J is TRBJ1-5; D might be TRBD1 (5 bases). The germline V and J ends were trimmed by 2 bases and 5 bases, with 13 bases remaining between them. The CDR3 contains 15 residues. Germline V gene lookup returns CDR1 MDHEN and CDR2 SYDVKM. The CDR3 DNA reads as TGTGCCAGCAGTTTAGACGGGACCGATTATCAGCCCCAGCATTTT. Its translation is CASSLDGTDYQPQHF.

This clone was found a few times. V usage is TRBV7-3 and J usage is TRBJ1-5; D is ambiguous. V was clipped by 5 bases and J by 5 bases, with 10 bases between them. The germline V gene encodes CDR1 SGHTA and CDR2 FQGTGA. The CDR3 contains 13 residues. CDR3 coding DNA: TGTGCCAGCAGCATTCGCGGGGATCAGCCCCAGCATTTT. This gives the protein CASSIRGDQPQHF.

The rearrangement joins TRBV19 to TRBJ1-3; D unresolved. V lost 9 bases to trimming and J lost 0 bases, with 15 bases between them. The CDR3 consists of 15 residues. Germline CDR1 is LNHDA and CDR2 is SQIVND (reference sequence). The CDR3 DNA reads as TGTGCCAGCCCGGAGGACTCATGCTCTGGAAACACCATATATTTT. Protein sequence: CASPEDSCSGNTIYF.

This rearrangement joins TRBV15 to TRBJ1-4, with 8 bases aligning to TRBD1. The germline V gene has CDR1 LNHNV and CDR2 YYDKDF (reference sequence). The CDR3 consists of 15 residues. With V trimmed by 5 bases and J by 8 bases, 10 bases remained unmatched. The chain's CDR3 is CATSFNRGLGEKLFF. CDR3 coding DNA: TGTGCCACCAGCTTTAACAGGGGGTTGGGAGAAAAACTGTTTTTT.

The CDR3 reads CASSQEQGFYEQYF. Written as DNA, the CDR3 is TGCGCCAGCAGCCAAGAGCAGGGTTTCTACGAGCAGTACTTC. V is TRBV4-3 and J is TRBJ2-7; possibly TRBD1 for D (5 bases). V was trimmed by 0 bases and J by 3 bases, leaving 9 bases between them. The germline V gene encodes CDR1 LGHNA and CDR2 YSLEER. The CDR3 loop spans 14 amino acids.

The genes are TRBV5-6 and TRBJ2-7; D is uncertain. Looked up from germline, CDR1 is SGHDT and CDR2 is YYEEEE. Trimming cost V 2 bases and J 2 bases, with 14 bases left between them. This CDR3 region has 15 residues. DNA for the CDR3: TGTGCCAGCAGCTTCCCCCAGGCCGACCCCTACGAGCAGTACTTC. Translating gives CASSFPQADPYEQYF.

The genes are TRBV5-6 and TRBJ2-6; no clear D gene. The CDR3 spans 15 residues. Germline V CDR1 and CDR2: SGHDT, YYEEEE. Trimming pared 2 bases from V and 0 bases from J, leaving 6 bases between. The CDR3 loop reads CASSLEYSGANVLTF. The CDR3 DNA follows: TGTGCCAGCAGCTTAGAATACTCTGGGGCCAACGTCCTGACTTTC.

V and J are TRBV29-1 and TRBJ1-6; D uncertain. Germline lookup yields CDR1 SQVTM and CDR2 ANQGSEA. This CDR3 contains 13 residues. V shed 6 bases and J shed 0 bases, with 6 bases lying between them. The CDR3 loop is CSVALSYNSPLHF. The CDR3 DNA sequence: TGCAGCGTCGCACTCTCCTATAATTCACCCCTCCACTTT.

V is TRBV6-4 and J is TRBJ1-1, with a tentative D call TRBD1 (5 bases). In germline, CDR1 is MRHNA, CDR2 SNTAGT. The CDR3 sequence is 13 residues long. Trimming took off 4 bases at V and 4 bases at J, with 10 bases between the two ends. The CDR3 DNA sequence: TGTGCCAGCAGTGCGGCGGGGGGCACTGAAGCTTTCTTT. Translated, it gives CASSAAGGTEAFF.

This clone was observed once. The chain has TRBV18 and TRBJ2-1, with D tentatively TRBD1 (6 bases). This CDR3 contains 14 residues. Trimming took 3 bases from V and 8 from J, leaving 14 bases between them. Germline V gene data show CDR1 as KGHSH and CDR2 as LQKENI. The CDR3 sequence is CASSPRTARDEQFF. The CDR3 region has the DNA TGTGCCAGCTCACCTAGGACAGCGCGCGATGAGCAGTTCTTC.

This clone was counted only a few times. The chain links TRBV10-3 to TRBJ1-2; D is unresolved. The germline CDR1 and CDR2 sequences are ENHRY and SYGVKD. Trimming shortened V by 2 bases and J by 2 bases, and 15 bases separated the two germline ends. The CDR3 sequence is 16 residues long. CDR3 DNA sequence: TGTGCCATCAGTGAGCCCCAAGCTAGGGCCAACTATGGCTACACCTTC. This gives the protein CAISEPQARANYGYTF.

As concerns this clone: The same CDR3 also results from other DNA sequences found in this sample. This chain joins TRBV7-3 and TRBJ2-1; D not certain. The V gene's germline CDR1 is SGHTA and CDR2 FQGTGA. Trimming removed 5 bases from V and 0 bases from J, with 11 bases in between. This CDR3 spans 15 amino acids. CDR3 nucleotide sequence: TGTGCCAGCAGCCCAACAGCATCCTCCTACAATGAGCAGTTCTTC. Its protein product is CASSPTASSYNEQFF.

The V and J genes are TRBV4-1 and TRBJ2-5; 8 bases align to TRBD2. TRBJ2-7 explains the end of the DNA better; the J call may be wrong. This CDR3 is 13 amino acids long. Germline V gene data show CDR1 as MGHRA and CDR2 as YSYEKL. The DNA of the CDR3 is TGCGCCAGCAGCCCAGCGGGAGACTACGAGCAGTACTTC. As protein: CASSPAGDYEQYF.

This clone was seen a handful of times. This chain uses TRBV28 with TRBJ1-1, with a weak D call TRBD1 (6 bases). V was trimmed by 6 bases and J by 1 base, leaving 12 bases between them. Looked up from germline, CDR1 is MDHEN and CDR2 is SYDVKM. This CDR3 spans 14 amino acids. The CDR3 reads CASRAGGQNTEAFF. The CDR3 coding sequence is TGTGCCAGCAGGGCGGGGGGACAGAACACTGAAGCTTTCTTT. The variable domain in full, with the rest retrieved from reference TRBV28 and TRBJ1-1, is DVKVTQSSRYLVKRTGEKVFLECVQDMDHENMFWYRQDPGLGLRLIYFSYDVKMKEKGDIPEGYSVSREKKERFSLILESASTNQTSMYLCASRAGGQNTEAFFGQGTRLTVV.

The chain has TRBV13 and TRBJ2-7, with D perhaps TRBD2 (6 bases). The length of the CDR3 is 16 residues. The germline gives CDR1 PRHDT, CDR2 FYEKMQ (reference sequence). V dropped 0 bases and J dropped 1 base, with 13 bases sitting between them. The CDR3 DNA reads TGTGCCAGCAGCTTAGGTAAAAATAGCGGTTCCTACGAGCAGTACTTC. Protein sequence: CASSLGKNSGSYEQYF.

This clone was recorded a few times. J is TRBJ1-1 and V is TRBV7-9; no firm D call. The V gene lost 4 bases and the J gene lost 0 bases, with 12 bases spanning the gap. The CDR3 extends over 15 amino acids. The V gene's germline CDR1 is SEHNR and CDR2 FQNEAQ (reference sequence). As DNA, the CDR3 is TGTGCCAGCAGCTCAACCTCCCAGATGAACACTGAAGCTTTCTTT. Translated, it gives CASSSTSQMNTEAFF.

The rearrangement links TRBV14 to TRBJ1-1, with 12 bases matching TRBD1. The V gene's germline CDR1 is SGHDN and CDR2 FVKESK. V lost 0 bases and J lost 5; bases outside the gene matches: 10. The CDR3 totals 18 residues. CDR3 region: CASSQERGDRGRRTEAFF. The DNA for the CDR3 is TGTGCCAGCAGCCAAGAACGAGGGGACAGGGGGCGTCGGACTGAAGCTTTCTTT.

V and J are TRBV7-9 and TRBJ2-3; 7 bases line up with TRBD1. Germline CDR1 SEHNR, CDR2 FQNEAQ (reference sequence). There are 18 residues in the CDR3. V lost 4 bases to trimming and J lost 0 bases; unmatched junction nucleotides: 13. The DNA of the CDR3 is TGTGCCAGCAGCTCGAGACAGGGCCGTCTACCTAGCACAGATACGCAGTATTTT. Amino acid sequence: CASSSRQGRLPSTDTQYF.